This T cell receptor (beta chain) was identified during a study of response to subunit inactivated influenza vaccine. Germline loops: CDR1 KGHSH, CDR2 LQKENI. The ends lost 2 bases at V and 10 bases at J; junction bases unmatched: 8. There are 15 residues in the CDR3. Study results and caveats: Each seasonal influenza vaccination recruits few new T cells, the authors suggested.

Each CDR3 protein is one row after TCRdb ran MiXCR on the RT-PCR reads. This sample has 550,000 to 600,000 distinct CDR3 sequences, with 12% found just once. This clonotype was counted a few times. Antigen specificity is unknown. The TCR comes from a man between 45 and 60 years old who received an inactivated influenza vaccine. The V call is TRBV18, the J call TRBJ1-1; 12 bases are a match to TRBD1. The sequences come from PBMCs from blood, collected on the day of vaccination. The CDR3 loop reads CASSPTGTGGVGAFF. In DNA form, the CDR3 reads TGTGCCAGCTCACCAACCGGGACAGGGGGCGTAGGAGCTTTCTTT. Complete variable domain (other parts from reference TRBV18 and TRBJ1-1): NAGVMQNPRHLVRRRGQEARLRCSPMKGHSHVYWYRQLPEEGLKFMVYLQKENIIDESGMPKERFSAEFPKEGPSILRIQQVVRGDSAAYFCASSPTGTGGVGAFFGQGTRLTVV.